The sequence of this T cell receptor (beta chain) was determined in a study of beta chain features in type 1 diabetes. Overall study results and limits: Type 1 diabetes patients had TCRB CDR3s that were shorter (moderately but significantly so) in all four CD4+ subsets.

Expressed TCRB transcripts were sequenced because the isolated RNA had all been reverse transcribed beforehand. TCRdb keeps only in-frame clones here, not all; method: immunoSEQ multiplex PCR. Altogether under 850,000 clones are present, about an eighth being singletons, with the ten largest covering about 0.02%. A remark on this clone: Its target is unknown.

This CDR3 spans 14 amino acids. Germline V CDR1 and CDR2: LNHDA, SQIVND (reference sequence). V was shortened by 5 bases and J by 3 bases, with 11 bases between the two germline ends. This receptor was taken from a man aged 18 to 29 with type 1 diabetes. This chain uses TRBV19 with TRBJ1-5; D ambiguous. Sample: naive CD4+ T cells from blood. CDR3 residues: CASSLNYDNQPQHF. The CDR3 coding sequence is TGTGCCAGTAGTCTCAACTACGACAATCAGCCCCAGCATTTT.